This T cell receptor (beta chain) was obtained from a study of T-cell memory formation after mild COVID-19. This clonotype was observed a few times. TCRalpha and TCRbeta libraries used 5'RACE with constant-segment primers and UMIs. TCRdb processed the 5' RACE reads anew with MiXCR; each CDR3 protein has one entry. The sample lists about 340,000 distinct CDR3 sequences; roughly 13% were seen once. The CDR3 sequence is 15 residues long. Germline V gene sequence: CDR1 MNHEY, CDR2 SVGAGI. The V end lost 0 bases, the J end lost 8 bases, and 11 bases lay between the germline ends. The source of this sequence is a man between 18 and 35 years old who had mild COVID-19 (a few samples of this study predate the infection). Cell type and time point are not known. Sequencing was done on a sample of PBMCs or a T cell subset sorted from them (not recorded which). The V call is TRBV6-5, the J call TRBJ1-6; no clear D. In DNA form, the CDR3 reads TGTGCCAGCAGTTACTCGATAAGAAAGGATTCACCCCTCCACTTT. Translating gives CASSYSIRKDSPLHF.